The clone carrying this TCR beta chain was observed many times. The target antigen is unknown. MiXCR, applied by TCRdb to the RACE reads, yields one record per CDR3 protein. Counted here are about 51,000 distinct CDR3 sequences, 9.4% occurring once; the ten biggest clones make up 13% to 15%. The length of the CDR3 is 19 residues. Germline values: CDR1 SGHVS, CDR2 FNYEAQ. V lost 5 bases to trimming and J lost 1 base; unmatched junction nucleotides: 14. The source of the sample is a study of human T cells and chemical hapten exposure. Findings and limits, study-wide: Healthy individuals' immune responses may differ from those of donors, who had alopecia.

As to time point: pre-sensitization, week 0. As to treatment: therapeutic diphenylcyclopropenone sensitization with weekly scalp DPC. The starting material was whole blood, obtained in connection with sensitization to the hapten diphenylcyclopropenone (DPC). This sequence originates from a woman aged 40 to 55 with alopecia areata. Some clones in this sample may be carry-over from other donors' samples. V is TRBV7-6 and J is TRBJ2-3; 11 nucleotides line up with TRBD2. CDR3 amino acids: CASSAISGGAGIGTDTQYF. The CDR3 region has the DNA TGTGCCAGCAGCGCGATTAGCGGGGGGGCCGGAATAGGCACAGATACGCAGTATTTT.